Listed below are T cell receptor beta chains from one sample, sequenced in a study of Ad26.COV2.S vaccination and SARS-CoV-2 variants. Measured with immunoSEQ multiplex PCR; TCRdb has only the in-frame clones, and not every one. This table has 300,000 to 350,000 clones, roughly 86% appearing once. This specimen was peripheral blood, taken in a trial of Ad26.COV2.S vaccine versus placebo. These receptors all stem from a person between 18 and 60 years old who received the Ad26.COV2.S COVID-19 vaccine or a placebo. Both conserved end residues are part of each CDR3. Fields, in order: D gene, J gene, V gene, clone size, CDR3 protein, CDR3 DNA. The D gene is left open where the match is weak. Not every row has a clone size; where given, it reads once, few, many or a size class.

. | TRBJ1-3 | TRBV7-9 | few | CASSLMASSGNTIYF | TGTGCCAGCAGCTTAATGGCCAGCTCTGGAAACACCATATATTTT
. | TRBJ2-2 | TRBV5-4 | . | CASSLAGVNTGELFF | TGTGCCAGCAGCTTGGCGGGGGTGAACACCGGGGAGCTGTTTTTT
TRBD2 | TRBJ2-3 | TRBV6-4 | few | CASSESSGGARDTQYF | TGTGCCAGCAGTGAAAGTAGCGGGGGGGCCCGTGATACGCAGTATTTT
TRBD1 | TRBJ1-1 | TRBV7-8 | . | CATKRTPTGGENTEAFF | TGTGCTACGAAACGGACGCCGACAGGGGGCGAGAACACTGAAGCTTTCTTT
. | TRBJ2-2 | TRBV9 | . | CASSVGHNTGELFF | TGTGCCAGCAGCGTAGGCCACAACACCGGGGAGCTGTTTTTT
TRBD1 | TRBJ1-4 | TRBV6-5 | . | CASTKQGGEKLFF | TGTGCCAGCACCAAACAGGGGGGTGAAAAACTGTTTTTT
. | TRBJ1-2 | TRBV28 | . | CASSSGSGDYGYTF | TGTGCCAGCAGTAGTGGGTCGGGGGACTATGGCTACACCTTC
. | TRBJ2-3 | TRBV14 | . | CASSRVGGTDTQYF | TGTGCCAGCAGCCGGGTTGGTGGCACAGATACGCAGTATTTT
TRBD2 | TRBJ2-5 | TRBV29-1 | once | CSIRGGRMGETQYF | TGCAGCATCCGGGGGGGCCGGATGGGAGAGACCCAGTACTTC
. | TRBJ1-2 | TRBV9 | . | CASASMTGRGYTF | TGTGCCAGCGCTTCTATGACAGGTCGTGGCTACACCTTC
TRBD1 | TRBJ1-6 | TRBV7-2 | . | CASRTDRGTNSPLHF | TGTGCCAGCAGGACGGACAGGGGGACGAATTCACCCCTCCACTTT
. | TRBJ1-6 | TRBV2 | . | CASIGGTGFNNSPLHF | TGTGCCAGCATTGGGGGAACAGGGTTTAATAATTCACCCCTCCACTTT
TRBD2 | TRBJ2-5 | TRBV5-5 | . | CASSPGGPYQETQYF | TGTGCCAGCAGCCCGGGGGGACCGTACCAAGAGACCCAGTACTTC
TRBD1 | TRBJ2-1 | TRBV5-1 | once | CASSLETGSYNEQFF | TGCGCCAGCAGCTTGGAGACAGGGAGCTACAATGAGCAGTTCTTC
. | TRBJ1-2 | TRBV28 | . | CASRFGTDLKGYTF | TGTGCCAGCAGGTTCGGGACCGACTTAAAGGGCTACACCTTC
. | TRBJ2-7 | TRBV19 | . | CASSIRDGTYEQYF | TGTGCCAGTAGTATCCGGGACGGCACCTACGAGCAGTACTTC
. | TRBJ1-4 | TRBV18 | . | CASSPPIGEGGGEKLFF | TGTGCCAGCTCACCACCTATTGGAGAAGGGGGTGGTGAAAAACTGTTTTTT
TRBD1 | TRBJ2-3 | TRBV29-1 | . | CSVGGDTQYF | TGCAGCGTAGGGGGCGATACGCAGTATTTT
. | TRBJ1-2 | TRBV18 | . | CASSEGSGRNYDYTF | TGTGCCAGCTCTGAGGGTTCTGGGCGGAACTATGACTACACCTTC
. | TRBJ2-2 | TRBV30 | . | CAWSTGILTGGELFF | TGTGCCTGGAGCACCGGTATCCTAACAGGCGGGGAGCTGTTTTTT
. | TRBJ2-7 | TRBV5-1 | . | CASSLGGAEYYEQYF | TGCGCCAGCAGCTTGGGGGGAGCGGAATACTACGAGCAGTACTTC
TRBD1 | TRBJ1-4 | TRBV18 | . | CASSPPLRQGNSEKLFF | TGTGCCAGCTCACCACCCCTGCGACAGGGTAATTCTGAAAAACTGTTTTTT
. | TRBJ2-7 | TRBV2 | . | CASSEDRDPYEQYF | TGTGCCAGCAGTGAAGACAGGGACCCCTACGAGCAGTACTTC
. | TRBJ2-7 | TRBV12-5 | once | CASGYYLRGGHEQYF | TGTGCTAGTGGTTATTACCTCAGGGGCGGTCACGAGCAGTACTTC
. | TRBJ2-7 | TRBV6-1 | . | CASSEQTASYEQYF | TGTGCCAGCAGTGAACAGACAGCCAGCTACGAGCAGTACTTC
TRBD1 | TRBJ1-1 | TRBV6-2/TRBV6-3 | . | CASSYGDRSNTEAFF | TGTGCCAGCAGTTACGGGGACAGATCGAACACTGAAGCTTTCTTT
TRBD1 | TRBJ1-1 | TRBV19 | . | CASSIWDRGKNEAFF | TGTGCCAGTAGTATTTGGGACAGGGGAAAGAATGAAGCTTTCTTT
. | TRBJ1-1 | TRBV7-3 | . | CASSFTWNTEAFF | TGTGCCAGCAGCTTTACATGGAACACTGAAGCTTTCTTT
TRBD2 | TRBJ2-1 | TRBV7-9 | . | CASSLAALAGSIHEQFF | TGTGCCAGCAGCTTAGCAGCCCTAGCGGGGAGTATTCATGAGCAGTTCTTC
. | TRBJ2-5 | TRBV7-2 | . | CASSLRGTSQETQYF | TGTGCCAGCAGCTTAAGGGGGACTTCTCAAGAGACCCAGTACTTC
. | TRBJ2-1 | TRBV2 | . | CASSENSPYNEQFF | TGTGCCAGCAGTGAGAATTCCCCCTACAATGAGCAGTTCTTC
. | TRBJ1-1 | TRBV5-1 | . | CASSRGGGDTEAFF | TGCGCCAGCAGCCGGGGCGGGGGCGACACTGAAGCTTTCTTT
. | TRBJ2-7 | TRBV6-6 | . | CASSLSGVLGTYEQYF | TGTGCCAGCAGCCTCTCCGGGGTCTTGGGTACCTACGAGCAGTACTTC
TRBD1 | TRBJ2-1 | TRBV9 | . | CASSPTQGPYNEQFF | TGTGCCAGCAGCCCGACACAGGGGCCATACAATGAGCAGTTCTTC
TRBD2 | TRBJ2-6 | TRBV19 | . | CASSPGGDRANVLTF | TGTGCCAGTAGTCCGGGGGGGGACCGTGCCAACGTCCTGACTTTC
. | TRBJ1-2 | TRBV2 | once | CASSEPGARRSYGYTF | TGTGCCAGCAGTGAACCCGGGGCGCGGAGATCGTATGGCTACACCTTC
. | TRBJ1-1 | TRBV10-1 | few | CASSEGTSEAFF | TGCGCCAGCAGTGAGGGGACATCTGAAGCTTTCTTT
. | TRBJ2-7 | TRBV28 | . | CASSLFRRGEQYF | TGTGCCAGCAGTTTATTCCGCCGGGGCGAGCAGTACTTC
. | TRBJ2-1 | TRBV15 | . | CATSRDPALRAYNEQFF | TGTGCCACCAGCAGAGACCCCGCCCTGCGGGCCTACAATGAGCAGTTCTTC
. | TRBJ1-2 | TRBV7-2 | . | CASSLSGGDDGYTF | TGTGCCAGCAGCTTATCTGGGGGGGATGATGGCTACACCTTC
. | TRBJ1-1 | TRBV5-1 | . | CASSLGGTALGTEAFF | TGCGCCAGCAGCTTGGGGGGAACAGCCCTGGGGACTGAAGCTTTCTTT
. | TRBJ1-3 | TRBV5-6 | . | CASNSKGGTIYF | TGTGCCAGCAACTCAAAAGGGGGCACCATATATTTT
TRBD2 | TRBJ2-1 | TRBV9 | . | CASTIGTSLYNEQFF | TGTGCCAGCACTATAGGGACTAGCCTCTACAATGAGCAGTTCTTC